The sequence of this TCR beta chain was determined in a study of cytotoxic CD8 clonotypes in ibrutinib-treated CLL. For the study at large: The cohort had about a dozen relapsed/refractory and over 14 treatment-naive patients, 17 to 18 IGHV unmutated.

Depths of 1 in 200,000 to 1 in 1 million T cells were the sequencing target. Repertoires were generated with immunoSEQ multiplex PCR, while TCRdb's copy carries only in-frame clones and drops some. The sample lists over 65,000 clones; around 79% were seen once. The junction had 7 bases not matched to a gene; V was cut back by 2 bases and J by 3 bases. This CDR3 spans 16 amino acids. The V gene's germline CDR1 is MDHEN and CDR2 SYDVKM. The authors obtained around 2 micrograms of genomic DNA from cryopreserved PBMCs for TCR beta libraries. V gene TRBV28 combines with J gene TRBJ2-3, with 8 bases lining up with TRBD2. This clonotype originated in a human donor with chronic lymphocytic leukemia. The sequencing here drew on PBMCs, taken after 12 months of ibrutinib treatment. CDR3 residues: CASSLRSGSGTDTQYF. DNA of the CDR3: TGTGCCAGCAGTTTACGAAGCGGGAGTGGGACAGATACGCAGTATTTT.